The TCR beta chain described here comes from a study of circulating and synovial CD4+ cells in juvenile arthritis. Study-level results: These repertoires were less diverse than bulk blood CD4 repertoires. These blood cells shared more CDR3 sequences with synovium than bulk blood.

A note on this clone: As yet, its antigen is unknown.

CDR3 length equals 15 residues. CDR1 MNHEY and CDR2 SVGAGI come from the germline V gene. The junction had 3 bases not matched to a gene; V was cut back by 5 bases and J by 4 bases. Repertoires were generated with immunoSEQ multiplex PCR, while TCRdb's copy carries only in-frame clones and drops some. Counted here are about 36,000 clones, approximately 93% occurring once; the ten biggest clones make up around 0.66%. The chain couples TRBV6-5 to TRBJ2-3; TRBD2 matches at 13 bases. The sample taken for sequencing was CD4+ T cells from blood. The receptor was isolated from a human donor with juvenile idiopathic arthritis. The CDR3 protein is CASSLGTSGADTQYF. CDR3 DNA sequence: TGTGCCAGCAGTCTCGGGACTAGCGGGGCAGATACGCAGTATTTT.